Below are 26 T cell receptor beta chains sequenced from a single sample in a study of blood T cell repertoires in COVID-19. Method: immunoSEQ multiplex PCR; TCRdb's copy keeps in-frame clones and lacks some. Of about 230,000 clones in the sample, 85% to 90% were seen once. The sequencing sample was made of peripheral blood. The source is a man aged 25-45 years with COVID-19, enrolled during active disease.

The chain links TRBV7-3 to TRBJ2-5, with a weak D call TRBD1 (5 bases). Germline V gene data show CDR1 as SGHTA and CDR2 as FQGTGA. V lost 1 base to trimming and J lost 3 bases, with 12 bases between them. This CDR3 spans 15 amino acids. The CDR3 loop reads CASSLMGQDKETQYF. The CDR3 coding sequence is TGTGCCAGCAGCTTAATGGGGCAGGATAAAGAGACCCAGTACTTC.

V and J are TRBV6-6 and TRBJ1-5; perhaps TRBD1 as D (6 bases). In germline, CDR1 is MNHNY, CDR2 SVGAGI (reference sequence). The CDR3 has 14 amino acids. Trimming removed 6 bases at V and 7 bases at J, with 16 bases between. This chain's CDR3 is CASSPRGWGQPQHF. CDR3 in DNA: TGTGCCAGCAGCCCCAGGGGTTGGGGACAGCCCCAGCATTTT.

Note on this clone: The same CDR3 arises from other DNA sequences in this sample as well. This rearrangement joins TRBV19 to TRBJ1-2, with a possible D match to TRBD1 (5 bases). Germline loops: CDR1 LNHDA, CDR2 SQIVND (reference sequence). V gave up 4 bases and J gave up 2 bases, with 8 bases separating them. The CDR3 is 13 residues long. The CDR3: CASSTGLNYGYTF. CDR3 nucleotide sequence: TGTGCCAGTAGTACAGGGCTGAACTATGGCTACACCTTC.

This rearrangement joins TRBV18 to TRBJ2-5; 7 positions agree with TRBD1. The CDR3 loop spans 14 amino acids. V lost 6 bases and J lost 0; bases outside the gene matches: 4. Germline CDR1 and CDR2: KGHSH and LQKENI. CDR3 loop: CASSVGTDQETQYF. CDR3 bases: TGTGCCAGCTCCGTCGGGACAGACCAAGAGACCCAGTACTTC.

The chain has TRBV27 and TRBJ1-6; 7 bases are a match to TRBD1. This CDR3 contains 14 residues. Germline CDR1 MNHEY, CDR2 SMNVEV (reference sequence). Trimming removed 7 bases from V and 7 bases from J; junction bases left unmatched: 7. In DNA, the CDR3 is TGTGCCAGCAAGCTCCTGGGACAGAATTCACCCCTCCACTTT. This codes for CASKLLGQNSPLHF.

V and J are TRBV19 and TRBJ2-2, with D possibly matching TRBD2 (7 bases). CDR3 length equals 18 residues. V was pared by 0 bases and J by 6 bases, with 20 bases between. Looked up from germline, CDR1 is LNHDA and CDR2 is SQIVND (reference sequence). The CDR3 bases are TGTGCCAGTAGTATAGACGCGCGGGGGCCCGTGAGAGCCGGGGAGCTGTTTTTT. It specifies CASSIDARGPVRAGELFF.

This chain joins TRBV5-4 and TRBJ2-3; 7 bases align to TRBD2. The CDR3 spans 16 residues. V dropped 0 bases and J dropped 1; count of bases not matched to a gene: 5. Germline V gene data show CDR1 as SGHNT and CDR2 as YYREEE (reference sequence). In DNA form, the CDR3 reads TGTGCCAGCAGCTTGGGGGTGGCGGGGGGCACAGATACGCAGTATTTT. As protein: CASSLGVAGGTDTQYF.

V and J are TRBV6-1 and TRBJ2-7, with 9 bases that match TRBD1. Germline V lookup: CDR1 MNHNS, CDR2 SASEGT. With V trimmed by 2 bases and J by 4 bases, 6 bases remained unmatched. This CDR3 has 15 residues. The CDR3, as DNA: TGTGCCAGCAGTGAATTAGGGACAGGGCTGTACGAGCAGTACTTC. This sequence encodes CASSELGTGLYEQYF.

CDR3 nucleotides: TGTGCCAGCAGTTCGGACTGGGGTTGGAAGCAGTACTTC. It encodes CASSSDWGWKQYF. This chain connects TRBV27 to TRBJ2-7, with TRBD2 as a possible D gene (5 bases). V was shortened by 4 bases and J by 8 bases, with 15 bases between the two germline ends. Germline V gene data show CDR1 as MNHEY and CDR2 as SMNVEV (reference sequence). This CDR3 is 13 amino acids long.

The V call is TRBV7-2, the J call TRBJ1-1, with D unclear. V lost 5 bases to trimming and J lost 7 bases, with 11 bases between them. Germline V gene sequence: CDR1 SGHTA, CDR2 FQGNSA. This CDR3 is 12 amino acids long. CDR3 region: CASSLPFGEAFF. The CDR3 nucleotides read TGTGCCAGCAGCCTACCTTTTGGTGAAGCTTTCTTT.

V usage is TRBV29-1 and J usage is TRBJ2-1, with 9 bases aligning to TRBD1. The V gene end was trimmed by 4 bases and the J gene end by 9 bases; junction bases not matched to a gene: 7. The germline CDR1 and CDR2 sequences are SQVTM and ANQGSEA. The CDR3 is made up of 13 amino acids. CDR3 sequence reads: CSVGTGVGGEQFF. The CDR3 DNA is TGCAGCGTTGGGACAGGGGTTGGTGGTGAGCAGTTCTTC.

The chain recombines TRBV6-5 with TRBJ1-2; D unresolved. Germline V lookup: CDR1 MNHEY, CDR2 SVGAGI. The CDR3 covers 14 residues. V shed 0 bases and J shed 6 bases, with 11 bases lying between them. CDR3 nucleotide sequence: TGTGCCAGCAGTTACTCAGAGCGGAGGAATGGCTACACCTTC. It translates to CASSYSERRNGYTF.

The chain uses TRBV28 and TRBJ1-1, with D possibly matching TRBD1 (5 bases). The CDR3 spans 13 residues. Germline values: CDR1 MDHEN, CDR2 SYDVKM. With 5 bases removed from V and 8 bases from J, the gap between germline ends came to 15 bases. CDR3 in amino acids: CASSHRGAREAFF. DNA for the CDR3: TGTGCCAGCAGTCATAGGGGCGCCAGAGAAGCTTTCTTT.

This clone was detected a few times. This sample includes further DNA sequences coding for the same CDR3. The chain uses TRBV5-6 and TRBJ2-7; no clear D. V was clipped by 4 bases and J by 2 bases, with 7 bases between them. Per germline, CDR1 SGHDT and CDR2 YYEEEE. There are 12 residues in the CDR3. Here the CDR3 DNA reads TGTGCCAGCAGCACCGGTCCCTACGAGCAGTACTTC. Its protein product is CASSTGPYEQYF.

The rearrangement uses TRBV7-9 and TRBJ1-2; D is unclear. This CDR3 region has 14 residues. V shed 5 bases and J shed 2 bases, with 12 bases lying between them. Germline V gives CDR1 SEHNR, CDR2 FQNEAQ (reference sequence). CDR3 nucleotide sequence: TGTGCCAGCAGCGTCGCCGGGTCGAACTATGGCTACACCTTC. This translates into CASSVAGSNYGYTF.

V is TRBV3-1 (or the pseudogene TRBV3-2) and J is TRBJ1-2, with 12 bases identical to TRBD1. Germline values: CDR1 LGHDT, CDR2 YNNKEL (reference sequence). This CDR3 is built from 16 residues. V shed 6 bases and J 4 bases; nucleotides not matched to a gene: 9. The CDR3 here is CASRNPRDRGLYGYTF. In DNA form, the CDR3 reads TGTGCCAGCAGGAACCCTCGGGACAGGGGGCTCTATGGCTACACCTTC.

This chain links TRBV28 with TRBJ2-3, with D possibly TRBD1 on 6 matching bases. V was clipped by 6 bases and J by 2 bases, with 15 bases between them. The CDR3 has 15 residues. Germline CDR1 reads MDHEN; CDR2 reads SYDVKM. The CDR3 bases are TGTGCCAGCAGCGCGCCTCGACAGGCCACAGATACGCAGTATTTT. It is translated as CASSAPRQATDTQYF.

The chain couples TRBV2 to TRBJ1-5; 7 bases line up with TRBD1. Looked up from germline, CDR1 is SNHLY and CDR2 is FYNNEI. This CDR3 is built from 13 residues. The V and J ends lost 6 bases and 3 bases, in that order; junction bases with no gene match: 2. DNA for the CDR3: TGTGCCAGCAGGACAGGGAACAATCAGCCCCAGCATTTT. This sequence encodes CASRTGNNQPQHF.

In this sample, this clone turned up once. The genes are TRBV7-2 and TRBJ2-1, with D possibly matching TRBD2 (6 bases). V lost 5 bases to trimming and J lost 5 bases, with 19 bases between them. The CDR3 has 16 amino acids. Germline V CDR1 and CDR2: SGHTA, FQGNSA. CDR3 loop: CASSGRPAGKNNEQFF. Written as DNA, the CDR3 is TGTGCCAGCAGCGGACGCCCCGCGGGGAAAAACAATGAGCAGTTCTTC.

The chain has TRBV4-3 and TRBJ1-1; the D is unclear. CDR1 is LGHNA, CDR2 YSLEER, per germline. CDR3 size: 15 residues. V was pared by 0 bases and J by 5 bases, with 13 bases between. The CDR3, as DNA: TGCGCCAGCAGCCAAGATGAGGGAGGTATAACTGAAGCTTTCTTT. This gives the protein CASSQDEGGITEAFF.

V gene TRBV15 combines with J gene TRBJ1-2; D not resolved. The CDR3 is made up of 12 amino acids. Germline V CDR1 and CDR2: LNHNV, YYDKDF (reference sequence). The ends were cut back, 0 bases at V and 8 bases at J, with 7 bases in the middle. The CDR3: CATSRDTDGYTF. Here the CDR3 DNA reads TGTGCCACCAGCAGAGATACAGACGGCTACACCTTC. Drawing the rest from reference TRBV15 and TRBJ1-2, the complete variable domain is DAMVIQNPRYQVTQFGKPVTLSCSQTLNHNVMYWYQQKSSQAPKLLFHYYDKDFNNEADTPDNFQSRRPNTSFCFLDIRSPGLGDTAMYLCATSRDTDGYTFGSGTRLTVV.

This clone was detected once. V is TRBV4-2 and J is TRBJ1-3; 10 bases are a match to TRBD1. Germline CDR1 and CDR2: LGHNA and YNFKEQ. The CDR3 is made up of 18 amino acids. V was clipped by 0 bases and J by 4 bases; unmatched bases: 9. The CDR3 sequence: CASSQDGVTGGAGNTIYF. The CDR3 DNA is TGTGCCAGCAGCCAAGATGGAGTGACAGGGGGCGCGGGAAACACCATATATTTT.

This clone was found a few times. The gene calls are TRBV20-1 and TRBJ2-7; D is ambiguous. Trimming removed 6 bases from V and 9 bases from J, with 15 bases in between. Germline loops: CDR1 DFQATT, CDR2 SNEGSKA (reference sequence). The CDR3 extends over 11 amino acids. CDR3: CSATVLTMQYF. CDR3 sequence (DNA): TGCAGTGCAACCGTTCTTACTATGCAGTACTTC.

This clone appeared a single time. This chain's CDR3 is CASRANRGAGELFF. CDR3 nucleotides: TGTGCCAGCAGAGCTAACAGGGGGGCCGGGGAGCTGTTTTTT. The chain recombines TRBV9 with TRBJ2-2; TRBD1 aligns across 8 bases. V shed 5 bases, J shed 6 bases, and the junction held 6 bases outside the gene matches. From germline, CDR1 is SGDLS and CDR2 YYNGEE. This CDR3 is built from 14 residues.

This sequence joins TRBV28 and TRBJ2-7; unclear D gene. There are 13 residues in the CDR3. Trimming stripped 3 bases from V and 1 base from J, with 7 bases between. The germline CDR1 and CDR2 sequences are MDHEN and SYDVKM. CDR3 coding DNA: TGTGCCAGCAGTTTGACTTCATCCTACGAGCAGTACTTC. As protein: CASSLTSSYEQYF.

This chain uses TRBV5-4 with TRBJ1-4; 10 nucleotides agree with TRBD1. V trimming: 4 bases; J trimming: 8 bases; junction bases outside the gene matches: 5. Per germline, CDR1 SGHNT and CDR2 YYREEE (reference sequence). The CDR3 runs to 14 residues. The CDR3 loop is CASSADRGREKLFF. For the CDR3, the DNA is TGTGCCAGCAGCGCGGACAGGGGGAGGGAAAAACTGTTTTTT.